One T cell receptor (beta chain) is described in this entry. This entry belongs to a study of shared clonotypes between healthy human individuals. Naive-designated CD8 cells lacked CD45RO, were positively enriched for CCR7, and omitted terminally differentiated effector memory CD45RA+ cells. TCRdb keeps only in-frame clones here, not all; method: immunoSEQ multiplex PCR. Here the sample spans roughly 2 million clones, approximately 94% being singletons. There are 14 residues in the CDR3. V was cut by 8 bases and J by 1 base, with 11 bases left in between. Germline V gene lookup returns CDR1 SNHLY and CDR2 FYNNEI.

Sequenced material: naive CD8+ T cells sorted from blood. This receptor was obtained from a man between 18 and 35 years old in good health. This sequence joins TRBV2 and TRBJ2-2; D is unresolved. CDR3 region: CASDRRMNTGELFF. The CDR3 DNA follows: TGTGCCAGCGACCGGCGGATGAACACCGGGGAGCTGTTTTTT.